This T cell receptor (beta chain) was sequenced during a study of blood T cells in healthy people across ages. Whole-study findings and limits: Strong correlation was found linking TCR beta diversity to naive T cell percentage. Measured against age, TCR beta diversity per million T cells decreased in a roughly linear manner.

About this clonotype itself: Its antigen is not identified.

Primed by a sample-barcoded 5' primer and a J-beta primer mix, a second PCR proceeded for about 7 to 12 cycles. Template switching added a 12-random-nucleotide identifier to every cDNA molecule. From each sample, at least 2.5 million paired-end reads containing CDR3 were obtained. TCRdb independently ran MiXCR on the 5' RACE reads; one entry per CDR3 protein. This repertoire shows fewer than 700,000 distinct CDR3 sequences, 40% to 45% found once; its top ten account for about 30%. The V gene lost 7 bases and the J gene lost 3 bases, with 9 bases spanning the gap. Germline CDR1 SQVTM, CDR2 ANQGSEA. This CDR3 is 11 amino acids long.

V is TRBV29-1 and J is TRBJ1-2; the D is unclear. Input material: blood. This clonotype originated in a man aged 80 or over in good health. CDR3 coding DNA: TGCAGCGCCGCGGCGGACTATGGCTACACCTTC. Its translation is CSAAADYGYTF.